These 25 T cell receptor beta chains were all obtained from the same sample, sequenced in a study of follicular helper T cells after annual influenza vaccination. Noted time point: 2015-2016 season, 7 days after influenza vaccination. Repertoires were generated with immunoSEQ multiplex PCR, while TCRdb's copy carries only in-frame clones and drops some. The table records about 7,100 clones, approximately 78% of them present only once. Sequencing used CXCR5- memory CD4+ T cells sorted from blood, obtained 7 days after influenza vaccination. The receptors derive from an adult who received the influenza vaccine.

This chain uses TRBV28 with TRBJ2-1, with 8 bases matching TRBD2. Losses at the gene ends were 4 bases for V and 7 bases for J; bases not matched to a gene: 6. The CDR3 loop spans 14 amino acids. Looked up from germline, CDR1 is MDHEN and CDR2 is SYDVKM. The CDR3 here is CASSSLAGLNEQFF. The DNA of the CDR3 is TGTGCCAGCAGTTCTTTAGCGGGGCTAAATGAGCAGTTCTTC.

The V gene is TRBV28, the J gene TRBJ2-5; D gene ambiguous. Germline values: CDR1 MDHEN, CDR2 SYDVKM. Trimming cost V 6 bases and J 6 bases, with 23 bases left between them. There are 16 residues in the CDR3. The CDR3 loop reads CASSKPEAGDMKTQYF. The CDR3 coding sequence is TGTGCCAGCAGCAAACCCGAGGCAGGAGACATGAAGACCCAGTACTTC.

V usage is TRBV7-9 and J usage is TRBJ2-1; maybe TRBD1 (6 bases). CDR3 length equals 11 residues. Looked up from germline, CDR1 is SEHNR and CDR2 is FQNEAQ (reference sequence). V lost 5 bases, J lost 8 bases, and 7 bases lay in between. For the CDR3, the DNA is TGTGCCAGCAGCCGGACAGATGAGCAGTTCTTC. This codes for CASSRTDEQFF.

The gene calls are TRBV5-1 and TRBJ1-4; a possible D gene is TRBD1 (5 bases). CDR1 and CDR2 from the germline V gene are SGHRS and YFSETQ. V was pared by 1 base and J by 8 bases, with 12 bases between. The CDR3 runs to 14 residues. CDR3 sequence: CASSLRDGGEKLFF. CDR3 sequence (DNA): TGCGCCAGCAGCTTGAGGGACGGCGGGGAAAAACTGTTTTTT. Filled out from reference TRBV5-1 and TRBJ1-4, the complete variable domain reads KAGVTQTPRYLIKTRGQQVTLSCSPISGHRSVSWYQQTPGQGLQFLFEYFSETQRNKGNFPGRFSGRQFSNSRSEMNVSTLELGDSALYLCASSLRDGGEKLFFGSGTQLSVL.

The V and J genes are TRBV27 and TRBJ2-1; TRBD2 aligns across 14 bases. Germline lookup yields CDR1 MNHEY and CDR2 SMNVEV (reference sequence). V dropped 5 bases and J dropped 2; count of bases not matched to a gene: 2. The CDR3 length is 16 residues. CDR3 sequence: CASSRLAGGAYNEQFF. CDR3 in DNA: TGTGCCAGCAGTAGACTAGCGGGAGGGGCCTACAATGAGCAGTTCTTC.

This clone was picked up one time. This sequence joins TRBV9 and TRBJ2-3, with 7 bases aligning to TRBD2. The length of the CDR3 is 16 residues. Germline lookup yields CDR1 SGDLS and CDR2 YYNGEE. V shed 0 bases and J 0 bases; nucleotides not matched to a gene: 4. CDR3 DNA: TGTGCCAGCAGCGTAGCCCCAGCGGGAAGCACAGATACGCAGTATTTT. Translation gives CASSVAPAGSTDTQYF.

Only one count was recorded for this clone. The chain couples TRBV19 to TRBJ1-5, with 10 positions matching TRBD1. J lost 8 bases, V lost 4 bases, and 5 bases had no gene match. The CDR3 length is 14 residues. Germline-derived CDR1 and CDR2 are LNHDA and SQIVND (reference sequence). CDR3 nucleotides: TGTGCCAGTAGTACGACAGGGGGCGGGAAGCCCCAGCATTTT. The encoded protein is CASSTTGGGKPQHF.

The rearrangement joins TRBV11-2 to TRBJ2-1; D is unresolved. V was trimmed by 5 bases and J by 0 bases, leaving 14 bases between them. Germline lookup yields CDR1 SGHAT and CDR2 FQNNGV. The CDR3 has 16 amino acids. CDR3 in amino acids: CASSPPAPGSYNEQFF. CDR3 bases: TGTGCCAGCAGCCCCCCTGCGCCAGGCTCCTACAATGAGCAGTTCTTC.

This clone was recorded a few times. This sequence joins TRBV6-1 and TRBJ1-6; 7 bases map to TRBD1. This CDR3 is 15 amino acids long. Trimming took 4 bases from V and 5 from J; bases not matched to a gene: 5. CDR1 and CDR2 (germline): MNHNS, SASEGT. DNA for the CDR3: TGTGCCAGCAGTGCGGACAGGACGGATAATTCACCCCTCCACTTT. This sequence encodes CASSADRTDNSPLHF.

The gene calls are TRBV7-3 and TRBJ2-1; TRBD2 agrees at 10 bases. V lost 6 bases to trimming and J lost 5 bases; unmatched junction nucleotides: 7. CDR1 and CDR2 from the germline V gene are SGHTA and FQGTGA. This CDR3 contains 15 residues. The CDR3 region is CASRRSGGTNNEQFF. The CDR3 bases are TGTGCCAGCAGGCGTAGCGGGGGGACTAACAATGAGCAGTTCTTC.

In this sample, this clone turned up once. The chain carries TRBV28 and TRBJ1-1; D possibly corresponds to TRBD1 (5 bases). V was shortened by 5 bases and J by 3 bases, with 25 bases between the two germline ends. CDR1 and CDR2 (germline): MDHEN, SYDVKM. The CDR3 runs to 18 residues. The CDR3 bases are TGTGCCAGCAGTCCAACAGGAACGGTCCTTATTCGGGACACTGAAGCTTTCTTT. Its protein product is CASSPTGTVLIRDTEAFF. Together with reference TRBV28 and TRBJ1-1, the CDR3 gives the full variable domain: DVKVTQSSRYLVKRTGEKVFLECVQDMDHENMFWYRQDPGLGLRLIYFSYDVKMKEKGDIPEGYSVSREKKERFSLILESASTNQTSMYLCASSPTGTVLIRDTEAFFGQGTRLTVV.

This CDR3 reads CASSIGTPANEKLFF. DNA for the CDR3: TGTGCCAGTAGTATCGGGACACCGGCTAATGAAAAACTGTTTTTT. The chain carries TRBV19 and TRBJ1-4, with D maybe TRBD1 (6 bases). There are 15 residues in the CDR3. The germline gives CDR1 LNHDA, CDR2 SQIVND (reference sequence). V shed 3 bases and J shed 3 bases, with 11 bases lying between them.

This clone has only a few counts. The chain recombines TRBV5-6 with TRBJ1-5; tentative D call: TRBD1 (5 bases). With 0 bases removed from V and 4 bases from J, the gap between germline ends came to 8 bases. The length of the CDR3 is 14 residues. Germline V gene data show CDR1 as SGHDT and CDR2 as YYEEEE. CDR3 loop: CASSLAQGNQPQHF. The CDR3 DNA follows: TGTGCCAGCAGCTTGGCCCAGGGTAATCAGCCCCAGCATTTT.

The rearrangement uses TRBV19 and TRBJ1-2, with D possibly matching TRBD1 (6 bases). Deletions cut 5 bases from V and 7 bases from J, with 14 bases between. The CDR3 sequence is 13 residues long. Germline V gene lookup returns CDR1 LNHDA and CDR2 SQIVND (reference sequence). The CDR3 spells CASSASRDIGYTF. The CDR3 DNA reads as TGTGCCAGTAGTGCATCCCGGGACATTGGCTACACCTTC.

This rearrangement joins TRBV28 to TRBJ1-5; D uncertain. Germline CDR1 is MDHEN and CDR2 is SYDVKM. Trimming removed 4 bases at V and 6 bases at J, with 7 bases between. The CDR3 contains 12 residues. The CDR3 protein is CASSSAGQPQHF. Here the CDR3 DNA reads TGTGCCAGCAGTTCCGCGGGTCAGCCCCAGCATTTT.

V usage is TRBV6-1 and J usage is TRBJ2-7; no definite D call. The CDR3 runs 13 residues. Germline lookup yields CDR1 MNHNS and CDR2 SASEGT. Trimming cost V 0 bases and J 8 bases, with 11 bases left between them. CDR3 protein: CASSEARGVQQYF. The CDR3 DNA reads TGTGCCAGCAGTGAAGCAAGAGGAGTTCAGCAGTACTTC.

V usage is TRBV28 and J usage is TRBJ2-2, with D unclear. Germline V gives CDR1 MDHEN, CDR2 SYDVKM. The V gene lost 7 bases and the J gene lost 6 bases, with 9 bases spanning the gap. CDR3 size: 12 residues. CDR3 protein: CASKPSPGELFF. CDR3 coding DNA: TGTGCCAGCAAACCCTCCCCCGGGGAGCTGTTTTTT.

This sequence joins TRBV28 and TRBJ1-5; D gene ambiguous. Germline loops: CDR1 MDHEN, CDR2 SYDVKM. The CDR3 runs to 12 residues. Trimming removed 5 bases from V and 4 bases from J, with 6 bases in between. Here the CDR3 DNA reads TGTGCCAGCAGTCGAATGAATCAGCCCCAGCATTTT. Its protein is CASSRMNQPQHF.

The CDR3 loop reads CASSLVTGTTGEQYF. CDR3 DNA: TGTGCCAGCAGCTTAGTAACAGGGACCACAGGGGAGCAGTACTTC. J is TRBJ2-7 and V is TRBV11-2, with a tentative D call TRBD1 (6 bases). Between the trimmed V and J ends, which lost 1 base and 7 bases, there was a span of 17 bases. The CDR3 spans 15 residues. From germline, CDR1 is SGHAT and CDR2 FQNNGV.

V usage is TRBV5-1 and J usage is TRBJ2-1, with TRBD2 matching 12 bases. The CDR3 extends over 18 amino acids. With V trimmed by 4 bases and J by 0 bases, 8 bases remained unmatched. Germline V gene lookup returns CDR1 SGHRS and CDR2 YFSETQ. For the CDR3, the DNA is TGCGCCAGCAGCGGACTAGCGGGACCTCCTAGCTCCTACAATGAGCAGTTCTTC. Translating it yields CASSGLAGPPSSYNEQFF.

This clone was observed a few times. The chain uses TRBV28 and TRBJ2-7, with TRBD1 matching over 10 bases. Per germline, CDR1 MDHEN and CDR2 SYDVKM. V trimming: 4 bases; J trimming: 6 bases; junction bases outside the gene matches: 9. The CDR3 sequence is 15 residues long. Here the CDR3 DNA reads TGTGCCAGCAGTTCGGGACAGGGGTTCCTCGGCGAGCAGTACTTC. Protein: CASSSGQGFLGEQYF.

The chain uses TRBV9 and TRBJ2-3; D may match TRBD1 or TRBD2 (5 bases each). This CDR3 spans 16 amino acids. V was pared by 0 bases and J by 7 bases, with 18 bases between. Germline CDR1 is SGDLS and CDR2 is YYNGEE. The CDR3 DNA sequence: TGTGCCAGCAGCGTAGACATCACCGGGACGGTGAATACGCAGTATTTT. Encoded protein: CASSVDITGTVNTQYF.

J is TRBJ2-2 and V is TRBV30; the D is unclear. The CDR3 totals 11 residues. Trimming took off 0 bases at V and 5 bases at J, with 1 base between the two ends. The germline gives CDR1 GTSNPN, CDR2 SVGIG (reference sequence). CDR3 amino acids: CAWSVTGELFF. DNA for the CDR3: TGTGCCTGGAGTGTGACCGGGGAGCTGTTTTTT.

A few counts support this clone. The chain uses TRBV6-6 and TRBJ1-3; 7 positions agree with TRBD1. Germline V lookup: CDR1 MNHNY, CDR2 SVGAGI (reference sequence). V was pared by 0 bases and J by 4 bases, with 3 bases of the junction left unmatched. The CDR3 is 15 residues long. This CDR3 is CASSYSTGNGNTIYF. Written as DNA, the CDR3 is TGTGCCAGCAGTTACTCGACAGGGAACGGAAACACCATATATTTT.

The chain carries TRBV10-1 and TRBJ2-7; TRBD1 or TRBD2 may be the D gene (6 bases each). Trimming took 0 bases from V and 2 from J, leaving 14 bases between them. This CDR3 is 16 amino acids long. CDR1 WNHNN and CDR2 SYGVQD come from the germline V gene (reference sequence). CDR3 nucleotides: TGCGCCAGCAGTGAGTCATTAGGGGGGAAACCCTACGAGCAGTACTTC. It yields the protein CASSESLGGKPYEQYF.